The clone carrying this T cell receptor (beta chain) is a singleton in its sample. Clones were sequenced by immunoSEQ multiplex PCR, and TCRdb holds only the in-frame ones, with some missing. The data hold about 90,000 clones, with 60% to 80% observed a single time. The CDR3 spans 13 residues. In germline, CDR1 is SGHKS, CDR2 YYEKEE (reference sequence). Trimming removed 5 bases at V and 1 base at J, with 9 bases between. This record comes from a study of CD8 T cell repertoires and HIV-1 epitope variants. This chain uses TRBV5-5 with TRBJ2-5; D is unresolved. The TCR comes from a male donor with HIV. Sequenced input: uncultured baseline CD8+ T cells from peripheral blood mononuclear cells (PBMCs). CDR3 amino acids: CASSWPLQETQYF. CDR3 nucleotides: TGTGCCAGCAGTTGGCCCCTCCAAGAGACCCAGTACTTC. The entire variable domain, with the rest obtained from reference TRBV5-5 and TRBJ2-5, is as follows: DAGVTQSPTHLIKTRGQQVTLRCSPISGHKSVSWYQQVLGQGPQFIFQYYEKEERGRGNFPDRFSARQFPNYSSELNVNALLLGDSALYLCASSWPLQETQYFGPGTRLLVL.